Here is one T cell receptor (beta chain) with its context. The target antigen is unknown. Trimming took 5 bases from V and 1 from J, leaving 9 bases between them. This CDR3 has 13 amino acids. Germline loops: CDR1 SGHRS, CDR2 YFSETQ. This sample was included in a study of brain T cells in children with intractable seizures. Whole-study results and caveats: Pre- and post-surgery blood differed in depth, so pre-surgery absences may be undersampling. Viral specificity was inferred only from CDR3 similarity; HCMV serostatus was unknown.

Clones were sequenced by immunoSEQ multiplex PCR, and TCRdb holds only the in-frame ones, with some missing. The table includes more than 40,000 clones, around 90% detected once. Sequencing was limited to surgery cases with top T cell transcript signatures in brain tissue. V usage is TRBV5-1 and J usage is TRBJ1-1; the D gene is possibly TRBD1 (5 bases). The input for sequencing was peripheral blood, taken at surgery. The TCR sequence derives from a girl aged 2 to 9 with tuberous sclerosis and intractable seizures. CDR3 DNA sequence: TGCGCCAGCAGGCCCGACAGGAACACTGAAGCTTTCTTT. It is translated as CASRPDRNTEAFF.